This T cell receptor (beta chain) was observed in a study of shared clonotypes between healthy human individuals. The overall study: Contributing individuals were two females and three males aged 18 to 49.

Concerning this clone itself: The antigen is not known.

In the naive CD8 group, cells lacked CD45RO and were positively selected for CCR7, so terminally differentiated effector memory CD45RA+ cells were left out. The healthy adult donors were HIV-negative and reported no recent acute infections or vaccinations. TCRdb keeps only in-frame clones here, not all; method: immunoSEQ multiplex PCR. The sample contains some 800,000 clones, about 92% of which appear only once. General study points: Researchers sampled blood only, noting tissue repertoires likely differ. Against clonotypes common to all four donors, non-shared ones had lower generation probabilities.

V lost 4 bases to trimming and J lost 1 base; unmatched junction nucleotides: 4. The CDR3 is 16 amino acids. In germline, CDR1 is SGHDT, CDR2 YYEEEE. This chain joins TRBV5-6 and TRBJ2-7; 14 bases are shared with TRBD2. The sequenced sample consisted of naive CD8+ T cells sorted from blood. This TCR was recovered from a man younger than 40 in good health. CDR3 coding DNA: TGTGCCAGCAGCCACGGACTAGCGGGAGGATCCTACGAGCAGTACTTC. The encoded protein is CASSHGLAGGSYEQYF.